This T cell receptor beta chain was recovered during a study of T cell repertoires in cytomegalovirus infection. In the study overall: CMV infection plus the matching HLA type was flagged by public TCR beta signatures.

TCRdb analysed the reads with MiXCR anew, one entry per CDR3 protein. The table records over 150,000 distinct CDR3 sequences, approximately 14% of them present only once. This clonotype has at least ten counts. The sequence was collected from a human donor in good health (CMV status not recorded). Some clones in this sample may be carry-over from other donors' samples. The specimen sequenced was PBMCs.

The chain's CDR3 is CASSSGRSNEQFF. DNA of the CDR3: TGTGCCAGCTCCAGCGGGAGGAGCAATGAGCAGTTCTTC. The chain is built from TRBV18 and TRBJ2-1; 9 bases line up with TRBD2. CDR3 size: 13 residues. Trimming at V came to 6 bases and at J to 6 bases, leaving 3 bases not matched to a gene. The germline gives CDR1 KGHSH, CDR2 LQKENI.